The 2 T cell receptor beta chains presented below share a single source sample, sequenced in a study of cytomegalovirus exposure and HLA in healthy donors (dated by TCRdb to the late 2010s). Library preparation used the immunoSEQ multiplex PCR assay. The multiplex PCR relied on a mix of 60 forward primers for TCR Vbeta segments and 13 reverse primers for TCR Jbeta segments. The immuneACCESS repertoire file appears here via TCRdb, limited to in-frame rearrangements. These files lack a portion of the clones; in checked studies, under half of the deficit traces to unresolved V genes, and the cause of the others is not known. The sample profile shows fewer than 140,000 clones; roughly 80% of them were found once. The top ten constitute 2% to 2.5% of the sample. Sequencing was done on a sample of PBMCs. The source is a man aged 35-49 years in good health and CMV-seronegative.

This sequence joins TRBV7-8 and TRBJ1-2, with 7 bases that match TRBD1. Germline V CDR1 and CDR2: SGHVS, FQNEAQ. Germline trimming cut 5 bases from V and 4 bases from J; bases unmatched to any gene: 13. The CDR3 is 16 amino acids. The CDR3 sequence is CASSPAAAGGVYGYTF. The CDR3 DNA follows: TGTGCCAGCAGCCCCGCTGCCGCAGGGGGTGTCTATGGCTACACCTTC.

The chain has TRBV10-2 and TRBJ1-1; 8 bases are a match to TRBD1. The CDR3 extends over 14 amino acids. CDR1 is WSHSY and CDR2 is SAAADI in the germline V gene. Germline trimming cut 8 bases from V and 5 bases from J; bases unmatched to any gene: 10. Here the CDR3 DNA reads TGCGCCAGCTCAGAAAACAGGGGGAGAACTGAAGCTTTCTTT. Its protein is CASSENRGRTEAFF.